What follows are 12 T cell receptor beta chains derived from one specimen sequenced in a study of post-analysis software for immune sequencing data. Study-wide results and caveats: Controls had lower frequencies than patients of roughly five TRBV segments, which included TRBV5-6, TRBV5-1 and TRBV20-1.

What these receptors recognize is not known. TCR beta libraries were prepared from cDNA with unique molecular identifiers. Using its own MiXCR run on the PCR reads, TCRdb lists one record per CDR3 protein. The repertoire includes 800,000 to 950,000 distinct CDR3 sequences, around 50% of them detected once, and roughly 4.4% sits in the top ten. The material sequenced was blood. The source is a girl aged 5-17 years with multiple sclerosis.

The chain has TRBV5-1 and TRBJ1-1; tentative D call: TRBD1 (5 bases). The V end lost 4 bases, the J end lost 5 bases, and 18 bases lay between the germline ends. This CDR3 spans 15 amino acids. Germline CDR1 SGHRS, CDR2 YFSETQ. The CDR3 loop reads CASSPRGGMGTEAFF. The CDR3 nucleotides are TGCGCCAGCAGCCCCCGGGGGGGGATGGGGACTGAAGCTTTCTTT. Supplemented by reference TRBV5-1 and TRBJ1-1, the full variable domain reads KAGVTQTPRYLIKTRGQQVTLSCSPISGHRSVSWYQQTPGQGLQFLFEYFSETQRNKGNFPGRFSGRQFSNSRSEMNVSTLELGDSALYLCASSPRGGMGTEAFFGQGTRLTVV.

This clonotype was seen only a few times. The V gene is TRBV20-1, the J gene TRBJ2-3; either TRBD1 or TRBD2 may supply D (6 bases each). The germline V and J ends were trimmed by 3 bases and 3 bases, with 13 bases remaining between them. CDR3 length equals 14 residues. Looked up from germline, CDR1 is DFQATT and CDR2 is SNEGSKA (reference sequence). This CDR3 reads CSARYREVTDTQYF. The CDR3 DNA is TGCAGTGCTAGGTACAGGGAGGTGACAGATACGCAGTATTTT.

This clonotype occurred a few times. The gene calls are TRBV3-1 and TRBJ2-7, with D tentatively TRBD1 or TRBD2 (5 bases each). This CDR3 region has 16 residues. V was shortened by 4 bases and J by 1 base, with 17 bases between the two germline ends. In germline, CDR1 is LGHDT, CDR2 YNNKEL (reference sequence). The chain's CDR3 is CASSPKEGQGSYEQYF. In DNA, the CDR3 is TGTGCCAGCAGCCCAAAAGAGGGGCAGGGATCCTACGAGCAGTACTTC.

This chain connects TRBV6-1 to TRBJ2-1, with TRBD2 identical over 13 bases. Germline values: CDR1 MNHNS, CDR2 SASEGT. Trimming took 6 bases from V and 0 from J; bases not matched to a gene: 11. CDR3 size: 19 residues. CDR3 sequence reads: CASSRLAGGSTSSYNEQFF. The CDR3 DNA is TGTGCCAGCAGCCGACTAGCGGGGGGTAGTACTAGCTCCTACAATGAGCAGTTCTTC.

This clonotype was counted between two and nine times. V gene TRBV27 combines with J gene TRBJ2-5; D is unresolved. Trimming removed 3 bases at V and 7 bases at J, with 9 bases between. This CDR3 region has 12 residues. Germline loops: CDR1 MNHEY, CDR2 SMNVEV (reference sequence). The CDR3 loop reads CASSFGTGTQYF. The CDR3 DNA follows: TGTGCCAGCAGTTTCGGCACGGGGACCCAGTACTTC.

This chain uses TRBV7-8 with TRBJ2-3; 10 nucleotides agree with TRBD2. This CDR3 spans 19 amino acids. Trimming removed 0 bases from V and 2 bases from J; junction bases left unmatched: 11. The V gene's germline CDR1 is SGHVS and CDR2 FQNEAQ. The CDR3 spells CASSLAIRLAGVITDTQYF. The CDR3 region has the DNA TGTGCCAGCAGCTTAGCAATTCGGCTAGCGGGGGTTATCACAGATACGCAGTATTTT.

V and J are TRBV14 and TRBJ2-1, with 7 bases lining up with TRBD2. Germline assignment: CDR1 SGHDN and CDR2 FVKESK. Trimming at V came to 0 bases and at J to 8 bases, leaving 13 bases not matched to a gene. This CDR3 is built from 17 residues. This CDR3 reads CASSQDPRTRRVHEQFF. Here the CDR3 DNA reads TGTGCCAGCAGCCAAGATCCCCGGACTAGGAGGGTCCATGAGCAGTTCTTC.

The chain is built from TRBV3-1 and TRBJ1-5; maybe TRBD1 (6 bases). From germline, CDR1 is LGHDT and CDR2 YNNKEL (reference sequence). V lost 3 bases to trimming and J lost 4 bases, with 10 bases between them. This CDR3 is built from 14 residues. The DNA of the CDR3 is TGTGCCAGCAGCCAGACAGGAATTAATCAGCCCCAGCATTTT. It translates to CASSQTGINQPQHF. Combining the CDR3 with reference TRBV3-1 and TRBJ1-5 gives the whole variable domain DTAVSQTPKYLVTQMGNDKSIKCEQNLGHDTMYWYKQDSKKFLKIMFSYNNKELIINETVPNRFSPKSPDKAHLNLHINSLELGDSAVYFCASSQTGINQPQHFGDGTRLSIL.

This clonotype appeared once. The chain is built from TRBV3-1 and TRBJ1-2, with 9 bases fitting TRBD1. The CDR3 extends over 15 amino acids. Germline-derived CDR1 and CDR2 are LGHDT and YNNKEL (reference sequence). V gave up 3 bases and J gave up 3 bases; unmatched junction bases: 5. CDR3 in amino acids: CASSHDRGGYYGYTF. The DNA of the CDR3 is TGTGCCAGCAGCCATGACAGGGGGGGATACTATGGCTACACCTTC.

The rearrangement joins TRBV6-5 to TRBJ1-2; no firm D call. The ends were cut back, 8 bases at V and 1 base at J, with 14 bases in the middle. CDR1 and CDR2 (germline): MNHEY, SVGAGI. The CDR3 length is 14 residues. CDR3 nucleotides: TGTGCCAGCGGCCCGGGAGGGTATAACTATGGCTACACCTTC. The encoded protein is CASGPGGYNYGYTF.

The chain carries TRBV7-3 and TRBJ2-1; 12 positions agree with TRBD2. The J segment lost 15 bases and the V segment lost 5 bases, leaving 20 bases of the junction unmatched. The germline gives CDR1 SGHTA, CDR2 FQGTGA. This CDR3 comprises 17 residues. CDR3: CASSPNSIRASGRGGFF. The CDR3 DNA sequence: TGTGCCAGCAGCCCGAACTCAATCAGGGCTAGCGGGAGGGGTGGGTTCTTC. Full variable domain (missing parts from reference TRBV7-3 and TRBJ2-1): GAGVSQTPSNKVTEKGKYVELRCDPISGHTALYWYRQSLGQGPEFLIYFQGTGAADDSGLPNDRFFAVRPEGSVSTLKIQRTERGDSAVYLCASSPNSIRASGRGGFFGPGTRLTVL.

In this sample, this clonotype turned up a few times. The rearrangement joins TRBV29-1 to TRBJ1-5; D is uncertain. V gave up 0 bases and J gave up 1 base, with 13 bases separating them. This CDR3 has 16 amino acids. From germline, CDR1 is SQVTM and CDR2 ANQGSEA. CDR3 coding DNA: TGCAGCGTTGAAGAACTCCCGGGAAGGAGCAATCAGCCCCAGCATTTT. Residues: CSVEELPGRSNQPQHF. The entire variable domain, with the rest obtained from reference TRBV29-1 and TRBJ1-5, is as follows: SAVISQKPSRDICQRGTSLTIQCQVDSQVTMMFWYRQQPGQSLTLIATANQGSEATYESGFVIDKFPISRPNLTFSTLTVSNMSPEDSSIYLCSVEELPGRSNQPQHFGDGTRLSIL.